A single sample gave rise to the 27 T cell receptor beta chains below, sequenced in a study of blood T cell repertoires in COVID-19 (dated by TCRdb to the early 2020s). Preparation of the library involved the immunoSEQ multiplex PCR assay. TCRdb obtained this table from immuneACCESS and retained in-frame rearrangements with V and J assigned. These tables miss some clones; where compared with another copy, unresolved V genes account for less than half of the shortfall, and the remainder is unexplained. In this sample the table shows about 380,000 clones, nearly 90% of which occur a single time. Approximately 6.2% of the sample is in the top ten clones. Sequencing was carried out using peripheral blood. Receptor source: a man in his late teens or twenties with active or convalescent COVID-19.

The rearrangement uses TRBV11-2 and TRBJ2-4; TRBD1 matches 10 bases. There are 16 residues in the CDR3. In germline, CDR1 is SGHAT, CDR2 FQNNGV. With V trimmed by 2 bases and J by 4 bases, 5 bases remained unmatched. DNA of the CDR3: TGTGCCAGCAGCTTATACCCGGGACAGGGGAAAAACATTCAGTACTTC. Translation: CASSLYPGQGKNIQYF.

The J gene is TRBJ1-6, the V gene TRBV27; a weak D match, TRBD1 (5 bases). Germline CDR1 MNHEY, CDR2 SMNVEV (reference sequence). V was clipped by 5 bases and J by 6 bases, with 20 bases between them. The CDR3 extends over 17 amino acids. CDR3 bases: TGTGCCAGCAGTCAGGTCAGGTCGGGGGGTATTAATTCACCCCTCCACTTT. Translation gives CASSQVRSGGINSPLHF.

This clone was seen once. The chain has TRBV27 and TRBJ1-5, with a possible D match to TRBD1 (5 bases). V lost 6 bases, J lost 4 bases, and 13 bases lay in between. CDR3 length: 14 amino acids. Germline-derived CDR1 and CDR2 are MNHEY and SMNVEV (reference sequence). The CDR3 loop is CASRWGGPNQPQHF. The DNA for the CDR3 is TGTGCCAGCAGATGGGGGGGACCTAATCAGCCCCAGCATTTT.

The rearrangement joins TRBV27 to TRBJ1-5; 8 bases align to TRBD1. Germline CDR1 is MNHEY and CDR2 is SMNVEV (reference sequence). The CDR3 spans 15 residues. V dropped 7 bases and J dropped 6; count of bases not matched to a gene: 11. The CDR3 DNA sequence: TGTGCCAGCAAACTCCTTACAGGGGGTGGTCAGCCCCAGCATTTT. Amino acid sequence: CASKLLTGGGQPQHF.

The V call is TRBV27, the J call TRBJ1-2; 7 nucleotides align to TRBD1. V shed 4 bases, J shed 5 bases, and the junction held 10 bases outside the gene matches. Germline V gene sequence: CDR1 MNHEY, CDR2 SMNVEV (reference sequence). This CDR3 contains 15 residues. The CDR3 region is CASSSPRTGRYGYTF. CDR3 coding DNA: TGTGCCAGCAGTTCCCCTCGGACAGGCCGGTATGGCTACACCTTC.

V is TRBV7-9 and J is TRBJ2-1, with TRBD2 identical over 8 bases. Germline CDR1 is SEHNR and CDR2 is FQNEAQ (reference sequence). With 4 bases clipped from V and 8 bases from J, the junction kept 7 bases outside the gene matches. The CDR3 contains 14 residues. CDR3 residues: CASSSSAGGYEQFF. The CDR3, as DNA: TGTGCCAGCAGCTCCAGTGCGGGAGGTTATGAGCAGTTCTTC.

This chain connects TRBV20-1 to TRBJ2-1; unclear D gene. Germline V gene sequence: CDR1 DFQATT, CDR2 SNEGSKA (reference sequence). The CDR3 extends over 10 amino acids. CDR3 nucleotide sequence: TGCAGCTCCGGGTACGGTGAGCAGTTCTTC. Translated: CSSGYGEQFF.

The chain carries TRBV19 and TRBJ1-1; a weak D match, TRBD1 (5 bases). The CDR3 runs 16 residues. Trimming pared 7 bases from V and 3 bases from J, leaving 21 bases between. Germline loops: CDR1 LNHDA, CDR2 SQIVND (reference sequence). DNA of the CDR3: TGTGCCAGTAAGACATCCGACAGCCTAGGGTACACTGAAGCTTTCTTT. Translating gives CASKTSDSLGYTEAFF.

V gene TRBV3-1 (or the pseudogene TRBV3-2) combines with J gene TRBJ2-2; 12 bases line up with TRBD2. The trim removed 1 base at V and 5 bases at J, leaving 5 bases unmatched. The germline gives CDR1 LGHDT, CDR2 YNNKEL (reference sequence). This CDR3 is built from 17 residues. The CDR3 is CASSQGLAGVKTGELFF. For the CDR3, the DNA is TGTGCCAGCAGCCAAGGACTAGCGGGAGTAAAAACCGGGGAGCTGTTTTTT.

The chain joins TRBV18 to TRBJ1-1, with D possibly TRBD1 on 5 matching bases. The V gene lost 0 bases and the J gene lost 0 bases, with 11 bases spanning the gap. CDR1 is KGHSH and CDR2 is LQKENI in the germline V gene. The CDR3 runs 16 residues. The DNA for the CDR3 is TGTGCCAGCTCACCACCGGCAGGGACTGTGAACACTGAAGCTTTCTTT. Protein product: CASSPPAGTVNTEAFF.

This chain uses TRBV27 with TRBJ2-7; TRBD1 is a possible D gene (5 bases). The length of the CDR3 is 11 residues. Germline V lookup: CDR1 MNHEY, CDR2 SMNVEV (reference sequence). Trimming removed 6 bases at V and 4 bases at J, with 7 bases between. The CDR3 DNA sequence: TGTGCCAGCAGAGGGGTTTACGAGCAGTACTTC. It is translated as CASRGVYEQYF.

With regard to this clone: Other DNA sequences from this sample encode an identical CDR3 as well. The chain uses TRBV28 and TRBJ2-1, with D possibly matching TRBD2 (6 bases). Trimming took 5 bases from V and 7 from J, leaving 9 bases between them. There are 12 residues in the CDR3. Germline loops: CDR1 MDHEN, CDR2 SYDVKM. The CDR3: CASSLGGNEQFF. DNA of the CDR3: TGTGCCAGCAGTCTTGGAGGGAATGAGCAGTTCTTC.

V gene TRBV11-3 combines with J gene TRBJ2-3; 8 bases are a match to TRBD1. Germline-derived CDR1 and CDR2 are SGHNT and YENEEA. V was pared by 5 bases and J by 4 bases, with 8 bases of the junction left unmatched. The CDR3 is 15 amino acids. The CDR3 nucleotides are TGTGCCAGCAGCCCTCGGACAGGGTCTGCAGATACGCAGTATTTT. Its protein is CASSPRTGSADTQYF.

The chain recombines TRBV3-1 (or the pseudogene TRBV3-2) with TRBJ1-3; D not resolved. The V and J ends lost 4 bases and 2 bases respectively, with 15 bases between them. This CDR3 region has 16 residues. CDR1 is LGHDT, CDR2 YNNKEL, per germline (reference sequence). The CDR3 is CASSPGGLRPGNTIYF. The CDR3 coding sequence is TGTGCCAGCAGCCCTGGCGGGTTACGGCCTGGAAACACCATATATTTT.

This clone has just a few counts. This chain links TRBV18 with TRBJ2-5; a possible D gene is TRBD1 (5 bases). The length of the CDR3 is 16 residues. CDR1 is KGHSH and CDR2 is LQKENI in the germline V gene. V dropped 6 bases and J dropped 0 bases, with 17 bases sitting between them. CDR3 in amino acids: CASSKVQATHQETQYF. CDR3 bases: TGTGCCAGCTCGAAGGTACAGGCAACACACCAAGAGACCCAGTACTTC.

The chain combines TRBV5-8 with TRBJ1-2, with D unclear. Germline CDR1 SGHTS, CDR2 YDEGEE. V lost 4 bases and J 3 bases, leaving 10 bases between the germline ends. This CDR3 has 13 residues. DNA of the CDR3: TGTGCCAGCAGCCTAGAAGAGGACTATGGCTACACCTTC. Translated: CASSLEEDYGYTF. Drawing the rest from reference TRBV5-8 and TRBJ1-2, the complete variable domain is EAGVTQSPTHLIKTRGQQATLRCSPISGHTSVYWYQQALGLGLQFLLWYDEGEERNRGNFPPRFSGRQFPNYSSELNVNALELEDSALYLCASSLEEDYGYTFGSGTRLTVV.

The J gene is TRBJ2-7, the V gene TRBV5-1; tentatively, D is TRBD1 (6 bases). Germline-derived CDR1 and CDR2 are SGHRS and YFSETQ. CDR3 length: 12 amino acids. The V end lost 0 bases, the J end lost 12 bases, and 13 bases lay between the germline ends. As DNA, the CDR3 is TGCGCCAGCAGCTTGGTGGGACAAGGAATGTACTTC. The encoded protein is CASSLVGQGMYF.

The CDR3 coding sequence is TGCGCCAGCAGCCAAGGAATTACAGAACTTGACTACACCTTC. It encodes CASSQGITELDYTF. The chain couples TRBV4-3 to TRBJ1-2; D gene ambiguous. V lost 1 base and J 10 bases, leaving 16 bases between the germline ends. The CDR3 loop spans 14 amino acids. Germline V lookup: CDR1 LGHNA, CDR2 YSLEER.

This chain joins TRBV28 and TRBJ1-2; a weak D match, TRBD1 (5 bases). The CDR3 contains 13 residues. The ends were cut back, 6 bases at V and 10 bases at J, with 18 bases in the middle. CDR1 is MDHEN, CDR2 SYDVKM, per germline. The CDR3 region is CASSLKAGKVYTF. The DNA for the CDR3 is TGTGCCAGCAGCCTAAAGGCAGGGAAGGTCTACACCTTC.

The chain is built from TRBV4-2 and TRBJ1-5, with D tentatively TRBD1 (5 bases). The CDR3 has 16 amino acids. V shed 0 bases and J shed 0 bases, with 9 bases lying between them. The germline V gene has CDR1 LGHNA and CDR2 YNFKEQ. The CDR3 DNA is TGTGCCAGCAGCCAAGATCAGGGCGGTAGCAATCAGCCCCAGCATTTT. This translates into CASSQDQGGSNQPQHF.

The chain recombines TRBV5-6 with TRBJ1-2; TRBD1 matches at 7 bases. Germline CDR1 reads SGHDT; CDR2 reads YYEEEE. Unmatched junction bases numbered 8, after V lost 0 bases and J lost 3 bases. This CDR3 region has 16 residues. The CDR3 loop is CASSLADREIYYGYTF. The CDR3 region has the DNA TGTGCCAGCAGCTTGGCCGACAGGGAAATTTACTATGGCTACACCTTC.

The V gene is TRBV27, the J gene TRBJ1-5; perhaps TRBD1 as D (5 bases). In germline, CDR1 is MNHEY, CDR2 SMNVEV (reference sequence). The CDR3 is 15 amino acids. V was cut by 5 bases and J by 5 bases, with 16 bases left in between. CDR3 loop: CASSPSRGGHQPQHF. The DNA of the CDR3 is TGTGCCAGCAGTCCCTCCCGGGGGGGACATCAGCCCCAGCATTTT.

This clone was counted a few times. CDR3 sequence: CASSLLPLGYTF. For the CDR3, the DNA is TGTGCCAGCAGCTTACTACCTCTTGGCTACACCTTC. This chain links TRBV7-2 with TRBJ1-2; D not certain. The CDR3 sequence is 12 residues long. Between the trimmed V and J ends, which lost 2 bases and 7 bases, there was a span of 8 bases. The germline V gene encodes CDR1 SGHTA and CDR2 FQGNSA.

The chain carries TRBV28 and TRBJ1-2, with a possible D match to TRBD1 (5 bases). The CDR3 spans 14 residues. The V gene's germline CDR1 is MDHEN and CDR2 SYDVKM. V lost 3 bases and J lost 3, with 11 bases in between. The CDR3 DNA reads TGTGCCAGCAGTTTGGGGGACTTGGACTATGGCTACACCTTC. Protein: CASSLGDLDYGYTF.

This clone was observed once. The chain has TRBV29-1 and TRBJ1-2; 10 bases align to TRBD1. From germline, CDR1 is SQVTM and CDR2 ANQGSEA. The CDR3 loop spans 14 amino acids. J gave up 2 bases and V 3 bases, and 3 bases lay outside the gene matches. The CDR3, as DNA: TGCAGCGTTGAGGGGGACAGGGGAAACTATGGCTACACCTTC. Its translation is CSVEGDRGNYGYTF. The full variable domain, rest sourced from reference TRBV29-1 and TRBJ1-2, is SAVISQKPSRDICQRGTSLTIQCQVDSQVTMMFWYRQQPGQSLTLIATANQGSEATYESGFVIDKFPISRPNLTFSTLTVSNMSPEDSSIYLCSVEGDRGNYGYTFGSGTRLTVV.

The rearrangement links TRBV6-5 to TRBJ2-4; perhaps TRBD2 as D (6 bases). This CDR3 spans 14 amino acids. V gave up 6 bases and J gave up 0 bases, with 9 bases separating them. Germline V lookup: CDR1 MNHEY, CDR2 SVGAGI. This chain's CDR3 is CASRGRGAKNIQYF. The CDR3 DNA reads as TGTGCCAGCAGGGGGCGGGGAGCCAAAAACATTCAGTACTTC.

The chain is built from TRBV11-2 and TRBJ2-7, with 8 nucleotides matching TRBD2. The ends lost 2 bases at V and 9 bases at J; junction bases unmatched: 15. This CDR3 is 16 amino acids long. Germline V CDR1 and CDR2: SGHAT, FQNNGV. The CDR3 DNA follows: TGTGCCAGCAGCTTAAGTGGGACTAGGAACTTATTGGGGCAGTACTTC. This codes for CASSLSGTRNLLGQYF.